A selection of T cell receptor beta chains follows, all from one sample in a study of blood T cell repertoires in COVID-19. Using immunoSEQ multiplex PCR, the repertoire was profiled, and TCRdb retains in-frame clones only, with some absent. The sample shows 300,000 to 350,000 clones, approximately 89% of them seen only once. The sequenced sample consisted of peripheral blood. The source of these receptors is a woman aged 25 to 39 with COVID-19, enrolled during active disease. CDR3s include the opening cysteine and the closing phenylalanine or tryptophan. A D gene is named only where the DNA matches it firmly. Size values are once, few and many counts, or a class for expanded clones, and some rows have none.

CDR3: CASSQGTIYEQYF
DNA: TGTGCCAGCAGCCAAGGAACTATCTACGAGCAGTACTTC
length: 13
V: TRBV4-2
D: -
size: -
J: TRBJ2-7

CDR3: CASRTGGDYGYTF
DNA: TGTGCCAGCAGGACAGGGGGCGACTATGGCTACACCTTC
length: 13
V: TRBV7-9
D: TRBD1
size: -
J: TRBJ1-2

CDR3: CASRLQGTANYGYTF
DNA: TGTGCCAGCAGGCTACAGGGGACCGCTAACTATGGCTACACCTTC
length: 15
V: TRBV11-2
D: TRBD1
size: -
J: TRBJ1-2

CDR3: CASSSRTGKLFF
DNA: TGCGCCAGCAGCTCGAGGACAGGAAAACTGTTTTTT
length: 12
V: TRBV5-1
D: TRBD1
size: -
J: TRBJ1-4

CDR3: CASSGQAVYGYTF
DNA: TGTGCCAGCAGTGGACAGGCGGTTTATGGCTACACCTTC
length: 13
V: TRBV2
D: -
size: -
J: TRBJ1-2

CDR3: CASSLLGSGGHNEQFF
DNA: TGTGCCAGCAGCTTGTTAGGGTCCGGAGGTCACAATGAGCAGTTCTTC
length: 16
V: TRBV7-8
D: -
size: -
J: TRBJ2-1

CDR3: CAIRDGGLEKLFF
DNA: TGTGCCATCAGGGACGGGGGTCTCGAAAAACTGTTTTTT
length: 13
V: TRBV10-3
D: -
size: many
J: TRBJ1-4

CDR3: CATSSPGQGGYGYTF
DNA: TGTGCCACCAGCAGCCCTGGCCAGGGTGGTTATGGCTACACCTTC
length: 15
V: TRBV15
D: -
size: -
J: TRBJ1-2

CDR3: CATSDAGDRVSTDTQYF
DNA: TGTGCCACCAGTGACGCCGGGGACAGGGTTAGCACAGATACGCAGTATTTT
length: 17
V: TRBV24-1
D: TRBD1
size: -
J: TRBJ2-3

CDR3: CASSVGPQSDEQYF
DNA: TGTGCCAGCAGCGTAGGTCCCCAATCGGACGAGCAGTACTTC
length: 14
V: TRBV9
D: -
size: -
J: TRBJ2-7

CDR3: CASSPTSGARDTQYF
DNA: TGTGCCAGCAGCCCGACTAGCGGGGCCCGGGATACGCAGTATTTT
length: 15
V: TRBV2
D: TRBD2
size: -
J: TRBJ2-3

CDR3: CASSLGAGKNTEAFF
DNA: TGCGCCAGCAGCCTTGGAGCGGGGAAGAACACTGAAGCTTTCTTT
length: 15
V: TRBV5-1
D: -
size: -
J: TRBJ1-1

CDR3: CASSLDSLYGYTF
DNA: TGTGCCAGCAGCTTGGACAGTCTATATGGCTACACCTTC
length: 13
V: TRBV5-4
D: -
size: -
J: TRBJ1-2

CDR3: CATRTGSNEKLFF
DNA: TGTGCCACGCGAACAGGGAGTAATGAAAAACTGTTTTTT
length: 13
V: TRBV2
D: -
size: -
J: TRBJ1-4

CDR3: CASSRQVMGAVHYEQYF
DNA: TGCGCCAGCAGCCGTCAGGTGATGGGGGCGGTGCACTACGAGCAGTACTTC
length: 17
V: TRBV4-3
D: -
size: -
J: TRBJ2-7

CDR3: CASSRDRAIDYGYTF
DNA: TGTGCCAGCAGCCGGGACAGGGCAATAGACTATGGCTACACCTTC
length: 15
V: TRBV3-1/TRBV3-2
D: TRBD1
size: -
J: TRBJ1-2

CDR3: CASSHPGTEAFF
DNA: TGTGCCAGCAGTCACCCCGGGACAGAAGCTTTCTTT
length: 12
V: TRBV6-5
D: -
size: few
J: TRBJ1-1

CDR3: CSVRYSDTQYF
DNA: TGCAGCGTTCGGTATTCCGATACGCAGTATTTT
length: 11
V: TRBV29-1
D: -
size: -
J: TRBJ2-3

CDR3: CASSLQLGASRGTEAFF
DNA: TGTGCCAGCAGCCTGCAGTTAGGGGCGAGCCGAGGCACTGAAGCTTTCTTT
length: 17
V: TRBV5-5
D: -
size: few
J: TRBJ1-1

CDR3: CASSLYGTGNQPQHF
DNA: TGTGCCAGCAGTTTATATGGGACAGGTAATCAGCCCCAGCATTTT
length: 15
V: TRBV27
D: TRBD1
size: -
J: TRBJ1-5

CDR3: CASSLQRGRGEQFF
DNA: TGTGCCAGCAGCTTACAAAGGGGGCGCGGGGAGCAGTTCTTC
length: 14
V: TRBV7-8
D: TRBD1
size: -
J: TRBJ2-1

CDR3: CASSFGRGRDTEAFF
DNA: TGTGCCAGCAGCTTTGGCAGGGGTAGGGACACTGAAGCTTTCTTT
length: 15
V: TRBV5-4
D: -
size: -
J: TRBJ1-1

CDR3: CASSYSVGGYPYEQYF
DNA: TGTGCCAGCAGTTACTCAGTTGGAGGGTACCCCTACGAGCAGTACTTC
length: 16
V: TRBV6-6
D: -
size: -
J: TRBJ2-7

CDR3: CASSLRLTTNTGELFF
DNA: TGTGCCAGCAGCTTGCGACTGACGACGAACACCGGGGAGCTGTTTTTT
length: 16
V: TRBV5-6
D: -
size: -
J: TRBJ2-2

CDR3: CAISVTPGETQYF
DNA: TGTGCCATCAGTGTAACGCCGGGGGAGACCCAGTACTTC
length: 13
V: TRBV10-3
D: -
size: -
J: TRBJ2-5

CDR3: CATSGISGGEQETQYF
DNA: TGTGCCACCAGTGGTATTAGCGGGGGGGAACAAGAGACCCAGTACTTC
length: 16
V: TRBV24-1
D: TRBD2
size: -
J: TRBJ2-5

CDR3: CASSQGLLSGNTIYF
DNA: TGCGCCAGCAGCCAAGGACTCCTCTCTGGAAACACCATATATTTT
length: 15
V: TRBV4-1
D: -
size: -
J: TRBJ1-3

CDR3: CASSQLRDNEQFF
DNA: TGTGCCAGCAGCCAACTTCGGGACAATGAGCAGTTCTTC
length: 13
V: TRBV3-1/TRBV3-2
D: -
size: -
J: TRBJ2-1

CDR3: CASSLVFSYGYTF
DNA: TGTGCCAGCAGCTTAGTCTTCAGCTATGGCTACACCTTC
length: 13
V: TRBV7-9
D: -
size: -
J: TRBJ1-2

CDR3: CASSFGTAGNTIYF
DNA: TGTGCCAGCAGCTTCGGGACAGCCGGAAACACCATATATTTT
length: 14
V: TRBV7-2
D: TRBD1
size: -
J: TRBJ1-3

CDR3: CASSSGVKAFF
DNA: TGTGCCAGCAGTTCCGGGGTCAAAGCTTTCTTT
length: 11
V: TRBV6-2/TRBV6-3
D: -
size: once
J: TRBJ1-1

CDR3: CASTGAYNEQFF
DNA: TGTGCTAGTACAGGGGCGTACAATGAGCAGTTCTTC
length: 12
V: TRBV12-5
D: TRBD1
size: -
J: TRBJ2-1

CDR3: CASSLGSGQRNEKLFF
DNA: TGTGCCAGCAGCTTAGGAAGTGGGCAAAGGAATGAAAAACTGTTTTTT
length: 16
V: TRBV7-9
D: -
size: -
J: TRBJ1-4

CDR3: CASSFNLARALNNEQFF
DNA: TGTGCCAGCAGCTTTAATCTGGCCAGGGCCTTGAACAATGAGCAGTTCTTC
length: 17
V: TRBV5-6
D: -
size: -
J: TRBJ2-1

CDR3: CASSLVSSASYEQYF
DNA: TGTGCCAGCAGCTTAGTGTCTAGCGCATCCTACGAGCAGTACTTC
length: 15
V: TRBV11-3
D: -
size: -
J: TRBJ2-7

CDR3: CSATHSYGYTF
DNA: TGCAGTGCTACTCACAGCTATGGCTACACCTTC
length: 11
V: TRBV20-1
D: -
size: -
J: TRBJ1-2

CDR3: CASSRQEKLFF
DNA: TGTGCCAGCAGCCGACAGGAAAAACTGTTTTTT
length: 11
V: TRBV25-1
D: -
size: -
J: TRBJ1-4

CDR3: CASTGQAAGANVLTF
DNA: TGTGCCAGTACGGGACAGGCGGCCGGGGCCAACGTCCTGACTTTC
length: 15
V: TRBV19
D: TRBD1
size: -
J: TRBJ2-6

CDR3: CASSLEGTGIYTNYGYTF
DNA: TGTGCCAGCAGCTTAGAAGGGACAGGGATATATACTAACTATGGCTACACCTTC
length: 18
V: TRBV7-2
D: TRBD1
size: -
J: TRBJ1-2

CDR3: CASSPGTGGQPQHF
DNA: TGTGCCAGCAGTCCCGGGACAGGCGGTCAGCCCCAGCATTTT
length: 14
V: TRBV11-2
D: TRBD1
size: -
J: TRBJ1-5

CDR3: CASSRKPNRVLGTGELFF
DNA: TGCGCCAGCAGCCGAAAACCCAACAGGGTTTTGGGCACCGGGGAGCTGTTTTTT
length: 18
V: TRBV5-1
D: -
size: once
J: TRBJ2-2

CDR3: CSALTVYGYTF
DNA: TGCAGTGCACTTACAGTCTATGGCTACACCTTC
length: 11
V: TRBV20-1
D: -
size: -
J: TRBJ1-2

CDR3: CASSLAGQIDSPLHF
DNA: TGTGCCAGCAGCTTAGCGGGACAGATAGATTCACCCCTCCACTTT
length: 15
V: TRBV7-9
D: TRBD1
size: -
J: TRBJ1-6

CDR3: CASSRLAGLSDTQYF
DNA: TGTGCCAGCAGCCGACTAGCGGGGTTGTCAGATACGCAGTATTTT
length: 15
V: TRBV6-5
D: TRBD2
size: -
J: TRBJ2-3

CDR3: CASSEWWGGTDTQYF
DNA: TGTGCCAGCAGTGAATGGTGGGGGGGAACAGATACGCAGTATTTT
length: 15
V: TRBV25-1
D: TRBD2
size: medium-sized
J: TRBJ2-3

CDR3: CASSYSNMNTEAFF
DNA: TGTGCCAGCAGTTACTCGAACATGAACACTGAAGCTTTCTTT
length: 14
V: TRBV6-6
D: -
size: -
J: TRBJ1-1

CDR3: CASRTDRGLSISTGELFF
DNA: TGTGCCAGCAGGACCGACAGGGGGCTTTCGATCAGCACCGGGGAGCTGTTTTTT
length: 18
V: TRBV7-9
D: TRBD1
size: -
J: TRBJ2-2

CDR3: CASSQDWPGGTGELFF
DNA: TGCGCCAGCAGCCAAGATTGGCCAGGGGGCACCGGGGAGCTGTTTTTT
length: 16
V: TRBV4-1
D: TRBD1
size: -
J: TRBJ2-2

CDR3: CASSIRKASYNEQFF
DNA: TGTGCCAGTAGTATCCGCAAAGCCTCCTACAATGAGCAGTTCTTC
length: 15
V: TRBV19
D: -
size: -
J: TRBJ2-1

CDR3: CASSLSLAGGNYGYTF
DNA: TGTGCCAGCAGCTTATCCTTGGCAGGGGGTAACTATGGCTACACCTTC
length: 16
V: TRBV7-2
D: TRBD1
size: -
J: TRBJ1-2

CDR3: CASSLGQGGTEAFF
DNA: TGTGCCAGCAGTTTGGGCCAGGGGGGCACTGAAGCTTTCTTT
length: 14
V: TRBV28
D: TRBD1
size: -
J: TRBJ1-1

CDR3: CASAHSMGGVKNTEAFF
DNA: TGTGCCAGTGCCCACTCGATGGGGGGAGTTAAGAACACTGAAGCTTTCTTT
length: 17
V: TRBV19
D: -
size: -
J: TRBJ1-1

CDR3: CASSLGRGDTIYF
DNA: TGTGCCAGCAGCTTAGGCCGGGGGGACACCATATATTTT
length: 13
V: TRBV7-2
D: -
size: -
J: TRBJ1-3

CDR3: CASRNLGGYTF
DNA: TGTGCCAGCAGGAATCTCGGGGGCTACACCTTC
length: 11
V: TRBV12-3/TRBV12-4
D: -
size: -
J: TRBJ1-2